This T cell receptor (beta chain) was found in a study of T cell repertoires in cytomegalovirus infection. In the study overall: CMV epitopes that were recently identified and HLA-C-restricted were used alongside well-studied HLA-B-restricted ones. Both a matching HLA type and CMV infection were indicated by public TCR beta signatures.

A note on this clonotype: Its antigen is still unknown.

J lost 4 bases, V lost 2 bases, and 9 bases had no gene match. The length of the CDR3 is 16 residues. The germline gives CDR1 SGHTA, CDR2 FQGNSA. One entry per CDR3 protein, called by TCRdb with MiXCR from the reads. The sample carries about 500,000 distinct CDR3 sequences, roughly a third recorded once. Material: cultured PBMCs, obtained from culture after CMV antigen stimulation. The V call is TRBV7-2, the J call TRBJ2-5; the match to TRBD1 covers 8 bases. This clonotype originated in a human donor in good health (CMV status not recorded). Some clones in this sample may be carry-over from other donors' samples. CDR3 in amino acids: CASSLQGAVVGETQYF. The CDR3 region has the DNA TGTGCCAGCAGCTTACAGGGGGCGGTCGTTGGAGAGACCCAGTACTTC.